The 17 T cell receptor beta chains presented below share a single source sample, sequenced in a study of blood T cell repertoires in COVID-19. Method: immunoSEQ multiplex PCR; TCRdb's copy keeps in-frame clones and lacks some. The sample holds roughly 200,000 clones, 82% seen once. Specimen: peripheral blood. The receptor source for this set is a woman aged 80 or over with COVID-19, enrolled during active disease.

The sample holds one count of this clone. The chain uses TRBV5-4 and TRBJ2-5, with D perhaps TRBD2 (5 bases). Germline lookup yields CDR1 SGHNT and CDR2 YYREEE (reference sequence). V lost 0 bases to trimming and J lost 5 bases, with 14 bases between them. This CDR3 is built from 15 residues. Here the CDR3 reads CASSLVRPGVETQYF. The CDR3 region has the DNA TGTGCCAGCAGCTTGGTCCGTCCCGGGGTGGAGACCCAGTACTTC.

J is TRBJ1-2 and V is TRBV7-8, with TRBD1 matching 7 bases. Germline lookup yields CDR1 SGHVS and CDR2 FQNEAQ. Trimming at V came to 5 bases and at J to 2 bases, leaving 2 bases not matched to a gene. The length of the CDR3 is 13 residues. The CDR3 DNA reads TGTGCCAGCAGCGGGACAGCCAACTATGGCTACACCTTC. Protein sequence: CASSGTANYGYTF.

This clone was picked up a small number of times. The V gene is TRBV7-3, the J gene TRBJ2-1; 7 bases map to TRBD2. The CDR3 totals 17 residues. Unmatched junction bases numbered 11, after V lost 1 base and J lost 5 bases. CDR1 is SGHTA and CDR2 is FQGTGA in the germline V gene. CDR3 protein: CASSLSLGAGLDNEQFF. In nucleotides, the CDR3 is TGTGCCAGCAGCTTAAGTCTCGGAGCGGGGCTCGACAATGAGCAGTTCTTC.

V gene TRBV7-3 combines with J gene TRBJ1-2; no definite D call. There are 13 residues in the CDR3. V gave up 3 bases and J gave up 2 bases, with 7 bases separating them. Germline V gives CDR1 SGHTA, CDR2 FQGTGA. CDR3 region: CASSLNSNYGYTF. The CDR3 DNA reads as TGTGCCAGCAGCTTGAACTCGAACTATGGCTACACCTTC.

The chain combines TRBV7-2 with TRBJ2-3, with 7 bases lining up with TRBD2. The CDR3 contains 16 residues. Trimming cost V 1 base and J 2 bases; bases outside gene matches: 6. Germline-derived CDR1 and CDR2 are SGHTA and FQGNSA. The CDR3 sequence: CASSLVPGGLTDTQYF. The DNA for the CDR3 is TGTGCCAGCAGCTTAGTCCCGGGGGGACTCACAGATACGCAGTATTTT.

V gene TRBV3-1 (or the pseudogene TRBV3-2) combines with J gene TRBJ2-7, with 7 positions matching TRBD2. Losses at the gene ends were 4 bases for V and 7 bases for J; bases not matched to a gene: 4. Germline V lookup: CDR1 LGHDT, CDR2 YNNKEL (reference sequence). The CDR3 sequence is 12 residues long. The CDR3 DNA reads TGTGCCAGCAGCCTTAAAGCGGGAGAGCAGTACTTC. Translation gives CASSLKAGEQYF.

The chain uses TRBV5-1 and TRBJ2-7; possible D gene TRBD1, 6 bases. This CDR3 is 15 amino acids long. From germline, CDR1 is SGHRS and CDR2 YFSETQ. V gave up 2 bases and J gave up 0 bases, with 12 bases separating them. The CDR3 DNA sequence: TGCGCCAGCAGCTTCGGACAGTGGAGCTCCTACGAGCAGTACTTC. The encoded protein is CASSFGQWSSYEQYF.

The chain is built from TRBV28 and TRBJ1-1, with TRBD1 identical over 7 bases. This CDR3 spans 14 amino acids. Germline V CDR1 and CDR2: MDHEN, SYDVKM. V dropped 6 bases and J dropped 2; count of bases not matched to a gene: 6. The CDR3 protein is CASSLTGVNTEAFF. The CDR3 DNA follows: TGTGCCAGCAGCCTCACAGGGGTTAACACTGAAGCTTTCTTT.

This clone was counted only a few times. This chain connects TRBV15 to TRBJ2-1; 9 bases are shared with TRBD2. V lost 6 bases, J lost 5 bases, and 8 bases stayed unmatched. The CDR3 runs to 15 residues. Germline V gene lookup returns CDR1 LNHNV and CDR2 YYDKDF (reference sequence). DNA of the CDR3: TGTGCCACCAGAAAGCGGGGGGAAGGTAACAATGAGCAGTTCTTC. Protein sequence: CATRKRGEGNNEQFF. The full variable domain, its missing parts supplied by reference TRBV15 and TRBJ2-1, is DAMVIQNPRYQVTQFGKPVTLSCSQTLNHNVMYWYQQKSSQAPKLLFHYYDKDFNNEADTPDNFQSRRPNTSFCFLDIRSPGLGDTAMYLCATRKRGEGNNEQFFGPGTRLTVL.

This chain joins TRBV18 and TRBJ1-1; D not resolved. The V end was cut by 2 bases, the J end by 1 base, with 5 bases between. The CDR3 spans 13 residues. Germline values: CDR1 KGHSH, CDR2 LQKENI. As DNA, the CDR3 is TGTGCCAGCTCACCATCGGGGAACACTGAAGCTTTCTTT. This translates into CASSPSGNTEAFF. The complete variable domain, with remaining parts taken from reference TRBV18 and TRBJ1-1, reads NAGVMQNPRHLVRRRGQEARLRCSPMKGHSHVYWYRQLPEEGLKFMVYLQKENIIDESGMPKERFSAEFPKEGPSILRIQQVVRGDSAAYFCASSPSGNTEAFFGQGTRLTVV.

The chain employs TRBV13 and TRBJ1-2; D possibly corresponds to TRBD1 (6 bases). CDR3 length: 18 residues. Trimming stripped 5 bases from V and 5 bases from J, with 27 bases between. Germline V gene sequence: CDR1 PRHDT, CDR2 FYEKMQ (reference sequence). The CDR3 coding sequence is TGTGCCAGCAGCCCCACTTATTACAGGGCGGACAGTGGTTATGGCTACACCTTC. As protein: CASSPTYYRADSGYGYTF.

This clone has just a few counts. The V gene is TRBV15, the J gene TRBJ2-7, with no clear D. The CDR3 is made up of 13 amino acids. Germline assignment: CDR1 LNHNV and CDR2 YYDKDF (reference sequence). Trimming took 0 bases from V and 0 from J, leaving 3 bases between them. The CDR3: CATSRDLSYEQYF. The CDR3 coding sequence is TGTGCCACCAGCAGAGATCTCTCCTACGAGCAGTACTTC.

The chain joins TRBV28 to TRBJ1-5; 12 nucleotides line up with TRBD1. The junction had 20 bases not matched to a gene; V was cut back by 5 bases and J by 6 bases. Germline lookup yields CDR1 MDHEN and CDR2 SYDVKM. CDR3 length equals 20 residues. This CDR3 reads CASSGSGTGGGPTMGQPQHF. CDR3 coding DNA: TGTGCCAGCAGTGGGTCGGGGACAGGGGGCGGCCCCACGATGGGTCAGCCCCAGCATTTT.

The chain links TRBV30 to TRBJ1-6; the D gene is possibly TRBD1 (5 bases). The CDR3 is 14 residues long. Per germline, CDR1 GTSNPN and CDR2 SVGIG (reference sequence). With 2 bases removed from V and 11 bases from J, the gap between germline ends came to 16 bases. CDR3 nucleotides: TGTGCCTGGAGTACTGGGCGGGGGGAAGCACCCCTCCACTTT. The encoded protein is CAWSTGRGEAPLHF.

The gene calls are TRBV29-1 and TRBJ2-7; a weak D match, TRBD2 (5 bases). The V gene lost 7 bases and the J gene lost 7 bases, with 14 bases spanning the gap. CDR1 is SQVTM, CDR2 ANQGSEA, per germline. This CDR3 has 11 amino acids. The CDR3 region is CSAMDSWEQYF. CDR3 nucleotides: TGCAGCGCTATGGACTCTTGGGAGCAGTACTTC.

V and J are TRBV5-5 and TRBJ1-1; TRBD1 might be the D (5 bases). With 4 bases removed from V and 5 bases from J, the gap between germline ends came to 12 bases. This CDR3 contains 13 residues. Germline-derived CDR1 and CDR2 are SGHKS and YYEKEE (reference sequence). Written as DNA, the CDR3 is TGTGCCAGCAGCGGGGGGGTCCTGACTGAAGCTTTCTTT. This encodes CASSGGVLTEAFF.

The chain uses TRBV6-2 or TRBV6-3 and TRBJ1-1; 8 bases match TRBD1. The length of the CDR3 is 15 residues. V shed 6 bases and J 7 bases; nucleotides not matched to a gene: 13. The germline gives CDR1 MNHEY, CDR2 SVGEGT. In nucleotides, the CDR3 is TGTGCCAGCAGGCCTCCACTGGCAGGGACAGGTGAAGCTTTCTTT. Protein sequence: CASRPPLAGTGEAFF.